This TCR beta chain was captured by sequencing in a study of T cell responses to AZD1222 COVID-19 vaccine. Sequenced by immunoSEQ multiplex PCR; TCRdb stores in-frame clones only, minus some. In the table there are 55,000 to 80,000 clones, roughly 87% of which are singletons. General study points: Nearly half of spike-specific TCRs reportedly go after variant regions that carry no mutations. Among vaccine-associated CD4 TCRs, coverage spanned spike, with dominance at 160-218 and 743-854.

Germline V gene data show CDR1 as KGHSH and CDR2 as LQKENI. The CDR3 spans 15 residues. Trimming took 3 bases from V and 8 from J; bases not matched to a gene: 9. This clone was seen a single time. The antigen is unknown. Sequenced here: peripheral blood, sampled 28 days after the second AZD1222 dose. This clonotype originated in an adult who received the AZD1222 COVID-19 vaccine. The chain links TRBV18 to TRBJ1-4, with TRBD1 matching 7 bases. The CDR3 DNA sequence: TGTGCCAGCTCACCGCCGGGACAGAAAGAGGAAAAACTGTTTTTT. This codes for CASSPPGQKEEKLFF.